The 14 T cell receptor beta chains below were found in one sample sequenced in a study of identifying expanded T cells in peripheral blood. Some clones are missing from TCRdb's copy, which holds only in-frame ones; the method was immunoSEQ multiplex PCR. The table has over 70,000 clones, 70% to 90% seen once. Sequencing was carried out using blood. These receptors came from a person aged 18-69 years in good health.

This chain joins TRBV5-1 and TRBJ2-3; D perhaps matches TRBD1 (6 bases). This CDR3 comprises 16 residues. Looked up from germline, CDR1 is SGHRS and CDR2 is YFSETQ. Trimming took off 0 bases at V and 1 base at J, with 12 bases between the two ends. Here the CDR3 reads CASSLAHRARTDTQYF. DNA of the CDR3: TGCGCCAGCAGCTTGGCCCACAGGGCCCGCACAGATACGCAGTATTTT.

The chain uses TRBV4-1 and TRBJ1-4, with D unclear. CDR1 and CDR2 (germline): MGHRA, YSYEKL. Trimming removed 10 bases at V and 7 bases at J, with 16 bases between. The CDR3 consists of 13 residues. CDR3 loop: CATVGKAREKLFF. The CDR3 bases are TGCGCCACCGTAGGAAAGGCGCGTGAAAAACTGTTTTTT.

The J gene is TRBJ1-1, the V gene TRBV30, with TRBD1 identical over 9 bases. V was clipped by 1 base and J by 2 bases; unmatched bases: 5. CDR3 length: 15 residues. Germline V CDR1 and CDR2: GTSNPN, SVGIG (reference sequence). The CDR3 region has the DNA TGTGCCTGGAGTGGAACAGGGGGCGTTAACACTGAAGCTTTCTTT. This sequence encodes CAWSGTGGVNTEAFF.

The V call is TRBV13, the J call TRBJ2-3, with TRBD1 matching 7 bases. Trimming at V came to 5 bases and at J to 0 bases, leaving 5 bases not matched to a gene. This CDR3 region has 15 residues. The germline gives CDR1 PRHDT, CDR2 FYEKMQ (reference sequence). The CDR3 loop is CASSHRDRSTDTQYF. Written as DNA, the CDR3 is TGTGCCAGCAGCCACCGGGACAGAAGCACAGATACGCAGTATTTT.

The genes are TRBV18 and TRBJ1-5, with a weak D call TRBD1 (5 bases). Germline V gene lookup returns CDR1 KGHSH and CDR2 LQKENI. V dropped 0 bases and J dropped 7 bases, with 13 bases sitting between them. This CDR3 contains 15 residues. The CDR3 region is CASSPPIGGGQPQHF. The CDR3 DNA reads as TGTGCCAGCTCACCACCAATCGGGGGAGGCCAGCCCCAGCATTTT.

This clone was seen just once. The V gene is TRBV4-1, the J gene TRBJ2-5; the match to TRBD1 covers 7 bases. V shed 4 bases, J shed 4 bases, and the junction held 12 bases outside the gene matches. The germline CDR1 and CDR2 sequences are MGHRA and YSYEKL. The CDR3 runs 16 residues. In DNA, the CDR3 is TGCGCCAGCAGCCCTATGGGACAGTCCCCCATAGAGACCCAGTACTTC. It translates to CASSPMGQSPIETQYF.

V and J are TRBV4-1 and TRBJ2-1, with 9 bases aligning to TRBD2. V shed 4 bases, J shed 4 bases, and the junction held 5 bases outside the gene matches. This CDR3 is 15 amino acids long. Germline assignment: CDR1 MGHRA and CDR2 YSYEKL. CDR3 residues: CASSLLAGPYNEQFF. The CDR3 nucleotides are TGCGCCAGCAGCCTGCTAGCGGGGCCGTACAATGAGCAGTTCTTC.

The V and J genes are TRBV5-1 and TRBJ1-1, with D unresolved. Germline CDR1 reads SGHRS; CDR2 reads YFSETQ. The germline V and J ends were trimmed by 5 bases and 0 bases, with 17 bases remaining between them. This CDR3 spans 16 amino acids. CDR3 nucleotides: TGCGCCAGCAGTCCGGACTGGGCGGAGATGAACACTGAAGCTTTCTTT. The encoded protein is CASSPDWAEMNTEAFF.

The chain employs TRBV7-2 and TRBJ1-2; 7 bases fit TRBD1. The CDR3 extends over 14 amino acids. With V trimmed by 10 bases and J by 2 bases, 10 bases remained unmatched. The V gene's germline CDR1 is SGHTA and CDR2 FQGNSA. CDR3 sequence: CANLPEGANYGYTF. CDR3 in DNA: TGTGCCAACCTCCCGGAGGGGGCCAACTATGGCTACACCTTC.

This chain joins TRBV5-1 and TRBJ2-5; D unclear. CDR3 length equals 14 residues. Germline CDR1 and CDR2: SGHRS and YFSETQ. The V and J ends lost 1 base and 2 bases respectively, with 9 bases between them. The CDR3 DNA reads as TGCGCCAGCAGCTTGATCGCCAGACAAGAGACCCAGTACTTC. This codes for CASSLIARQETQYF.

This clone was recorded once. This rearrangement joins TRBV4-2 to TRBJ2-1; 14 nucleotides agree with TRBD2. This CDR3 comprises 19 residues. The V gene's germline CDR1 is LGHNA and CDR2 YNFKEQ. V trimming: 3 bases; J trimming: 3 bases; junction bases outside the gene matches: 10. In DNA, the CDR3 is TGTGCCAGCAGCCAGGGCGGACTAGCGGGGGGCCTCAACTACAATGAGCAGTTCTTC. It specifies CASSQGGLAGGLNYNEQFF.

The J gene is TRBJ2-1, the V gene TRBV28; possibly TRBD2 for D (6 bases). Germline V lookup: CDR1 MDHEN, CDR2 SYDVKM. This CDR3 contains 16 residues. V lost 5 bases to trimming and J lost 1 base, with 15 bases between them. CDR3: CASSGAWGESYNEQFF. Written as DNA, the CDR3 is TGTGCCAGCAGTGGCGCATGGGGGGAATCCTACAATGAGCAGTTCTTC.

V gene TRBV5-1 combines with J gene TRBJ1-1; D possibly corresponds to TRBD1 (6 bases). V lost 3 bases to trimming and J lost 5 bases, with 20 bases between them. The CDR3 consists of 16 residues. CDR1 and CDR2 (germline): SGHRS, YFSETQ. CDR3 amino acids: CASSSPITGTGTEAFF. The DNA of the CDR3 is TGCGCCAGCAGCTCTCCTATTACAGGGACGGGAACTGAAGCTTTCTTT.

The CDR3 coding sequence is TGTGCCAGCAGTTACAGCGGGGGCAGCACAGATACGCAGTATTTT. This gives the protein CASSYSGGSTDTQYF. The chain carries TRBV6-5 and TRBJ2-3; TRBD2 agrees at 8 bases. Germline-derived CDR1 and CDR2 are MNHEY and SVGAGI. The CDR3 has 15 amino acids. The junction had 1 base not matched to a gene; V was cut back by 2 bases and J by 0 bases.